This T cell receptor beta chain was sequenced in a study of spatial heterogeneity in lung cancer. Study-wide background: Correlation of TCR transcript counts in tumor regions with a T cell module score from matched bulk RNA-seq was strong. General observations from the study: For expanded intratumoral alpha and beta TCRs, counts tracked tumor mutation counts.

This clonotype was recorded many times. Its antigen is unidentified. This beta chain is off target for a library built for alpha chains, so its abundance means little. Via MiXCR, TCRdb re-called the 5' RACE reads, giving one row per CDR3 protein. The table lists roughly 4,000 distinct CDR3 sequences, approximately 4.8% of them singletons. Stated time point: sample taken at primary tumor resection. Whole RNA came from tumor, nontumor lung or frozen PBMC and was sequenced without being sorted. The CDR3 spans 12 residues. CDR1 SGHRS and CDR2 YFSETQ come from the germline V gene. V lost 0 bases and J 0 bases, leaving 0 bases between the germline ends.

The sample here was lung tumor tissue, taken at surgery. The chain employs TRBV5-1 and TRBJ2-5; D uncertain. This clonotype originated in a female donor with early-stage non-small cell lung cancer. The CDR3 sequence: CASSLDQETQYF. The CDR3 DNA follows: TGCGCCAGCAGCTTGGACCAAGAGACCCAGTACTTC. Combining the CDR3 with reference TRBV5-1 and TRBJ2-5 gives the whole variable domain KAGVTQTPRYLIKTRGQQVTLSCSPISGHRSVSWYQQTPGQGLQFLFEYFSETQRNKGNFPGRFSGRQFSNSRSEMNVSTLELGDSALYLCASSLDQETQYFGPGTRLLVL.